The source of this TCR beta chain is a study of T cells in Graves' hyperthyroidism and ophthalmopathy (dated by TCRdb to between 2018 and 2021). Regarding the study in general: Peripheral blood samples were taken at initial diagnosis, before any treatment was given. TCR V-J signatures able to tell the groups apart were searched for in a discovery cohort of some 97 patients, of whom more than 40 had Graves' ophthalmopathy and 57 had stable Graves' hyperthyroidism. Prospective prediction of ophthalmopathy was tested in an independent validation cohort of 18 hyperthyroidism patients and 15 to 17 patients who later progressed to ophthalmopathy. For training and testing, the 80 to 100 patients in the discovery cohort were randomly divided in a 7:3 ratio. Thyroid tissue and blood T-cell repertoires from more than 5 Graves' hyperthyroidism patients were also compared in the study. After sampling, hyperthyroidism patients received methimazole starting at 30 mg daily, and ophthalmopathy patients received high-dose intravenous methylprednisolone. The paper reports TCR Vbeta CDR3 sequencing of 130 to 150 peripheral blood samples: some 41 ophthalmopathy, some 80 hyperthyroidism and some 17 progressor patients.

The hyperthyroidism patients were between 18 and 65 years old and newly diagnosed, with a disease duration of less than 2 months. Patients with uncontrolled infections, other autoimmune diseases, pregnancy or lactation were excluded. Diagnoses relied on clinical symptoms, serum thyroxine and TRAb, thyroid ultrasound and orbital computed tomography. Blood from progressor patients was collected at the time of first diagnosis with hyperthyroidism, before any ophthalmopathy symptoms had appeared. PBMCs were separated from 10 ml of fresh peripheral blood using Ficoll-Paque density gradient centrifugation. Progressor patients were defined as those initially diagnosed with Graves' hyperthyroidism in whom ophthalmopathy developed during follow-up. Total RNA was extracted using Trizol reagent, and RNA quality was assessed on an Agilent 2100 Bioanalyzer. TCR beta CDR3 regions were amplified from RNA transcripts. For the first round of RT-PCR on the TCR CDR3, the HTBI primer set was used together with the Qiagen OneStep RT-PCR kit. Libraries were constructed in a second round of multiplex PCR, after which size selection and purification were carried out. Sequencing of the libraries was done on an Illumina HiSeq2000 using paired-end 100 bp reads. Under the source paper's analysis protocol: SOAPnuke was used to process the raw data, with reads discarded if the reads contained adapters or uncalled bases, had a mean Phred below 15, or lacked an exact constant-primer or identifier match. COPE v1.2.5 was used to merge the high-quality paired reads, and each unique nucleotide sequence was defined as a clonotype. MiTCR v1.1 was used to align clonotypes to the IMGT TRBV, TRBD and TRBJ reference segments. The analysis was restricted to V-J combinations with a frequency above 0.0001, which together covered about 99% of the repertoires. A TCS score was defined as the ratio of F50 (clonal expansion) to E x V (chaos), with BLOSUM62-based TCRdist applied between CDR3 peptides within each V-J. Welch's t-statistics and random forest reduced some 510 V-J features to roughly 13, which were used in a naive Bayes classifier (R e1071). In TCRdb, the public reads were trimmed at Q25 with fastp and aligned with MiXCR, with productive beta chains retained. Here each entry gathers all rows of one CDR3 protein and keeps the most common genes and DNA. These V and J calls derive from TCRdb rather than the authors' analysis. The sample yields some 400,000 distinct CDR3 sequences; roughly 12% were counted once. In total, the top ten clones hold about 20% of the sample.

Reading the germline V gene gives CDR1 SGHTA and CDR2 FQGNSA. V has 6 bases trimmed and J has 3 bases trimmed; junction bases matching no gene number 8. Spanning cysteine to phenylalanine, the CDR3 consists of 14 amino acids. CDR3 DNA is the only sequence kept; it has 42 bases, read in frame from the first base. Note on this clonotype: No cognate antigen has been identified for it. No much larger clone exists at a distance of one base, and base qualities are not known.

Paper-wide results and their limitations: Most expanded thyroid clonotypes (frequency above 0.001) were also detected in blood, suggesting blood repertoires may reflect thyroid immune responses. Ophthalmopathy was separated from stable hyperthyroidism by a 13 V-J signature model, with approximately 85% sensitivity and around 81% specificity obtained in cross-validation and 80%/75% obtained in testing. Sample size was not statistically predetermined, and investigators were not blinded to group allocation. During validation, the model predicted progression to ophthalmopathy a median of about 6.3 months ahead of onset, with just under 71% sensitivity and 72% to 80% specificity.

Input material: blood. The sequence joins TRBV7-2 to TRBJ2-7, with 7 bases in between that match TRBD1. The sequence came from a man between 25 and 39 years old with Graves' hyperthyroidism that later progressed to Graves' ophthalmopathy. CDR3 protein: CASSPTGANYEQYF. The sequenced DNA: TGTGCCAGCAGTCCTACAGGGGCCAACTACGAGCAGTACTTC.